This TCR beta chain was observed in a study of ipilimumab plus nivolumab after autologous stem cell transplantation. The data were produced by immunoSEQ multiplex PCR, yet TCRdb's version contains in-frame clones alone and is incomplete. The sample has approximately 15,000 clones, just under 80% seen once; the top ten hold roughly 10%. The source material was PBMCs, sampled in a trial of ipilimumab plus nivolumab as post-transplant consolidation. The clonotype originates from a male donor with diffuse large B-cell lymphoma.

The CDR3 DNA is TGCGCCAGCAGCCGGCTCGGGGGGACAGGAAATGAAAAACTGTTTTTT. Translated: CASSRLGGTGNEKLFF. V usage is TRBV5-1 and J usage is TRBJ1-4; TRBD1 agrees at 8 bases. This CDR3 region has 16 residues. Germline CDR1 is SGHRS and CDR2 is YFSETQ. V trimming: 4 bases; J trimming: 5 bases; junction bases outside the gene matches: 10.